Given below is one T cell receptor beta chain in context. Its antigen is not identified. This CDR3 is built from 17 residues. Germline CDR1 SEHNR, CDR2 FQNEAQ (reference sequence). V lost 0 bases and J lost 8, with 20 bases in between. The entry originates in a study of shared clonotypes between healthy human individuals. General study points: The rarefaction results pointed to incomplete sorted-subset sequencing despite large depth. Generally, naive subsets (rather than memory subsets) showed larger estimated richness.

All donors qualified as healthy HIV-negative adults and had experienced no recent acute infections or vaccinations. Genomic DNA from each subset was divided evenly over several immunoSEQ plates. Data came from immunoSEQ multiplex PCR; TCRdb stores just in-frame clones and leaves some out. The sample lists 90,000 to 150,000 clones; about 70% were seen once. Material: memory CD8+ T cells sorted from blood. The subset is: CD45RO+ cells pooled with CCR7-negative TemRA cells. The source of this sequence is a woman in her 30s in good health. The chain uses TRBV7-9 and TRBJ2-1; D is unresolved. Here the CDR3 reads CASSLAGYYEPQHEQFF. For the CDR3, the DNA is TGTGCCAGCAGCTTAGCGGGGTACTACGAGCCACAGCATGAGCAGTTCTTC.